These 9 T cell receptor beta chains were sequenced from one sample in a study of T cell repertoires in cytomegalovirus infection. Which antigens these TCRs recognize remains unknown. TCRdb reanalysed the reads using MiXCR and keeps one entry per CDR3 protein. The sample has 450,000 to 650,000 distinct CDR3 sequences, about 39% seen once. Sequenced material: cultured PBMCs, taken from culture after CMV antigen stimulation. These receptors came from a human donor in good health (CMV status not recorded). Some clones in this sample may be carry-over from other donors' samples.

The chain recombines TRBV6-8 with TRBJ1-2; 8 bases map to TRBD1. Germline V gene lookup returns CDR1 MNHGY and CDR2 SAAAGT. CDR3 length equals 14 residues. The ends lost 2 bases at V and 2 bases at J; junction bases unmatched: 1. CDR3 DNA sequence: TGTGCCAGCAGTTACGGGGACAGGAACTATGGCTACACCTTC. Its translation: CASSYGDRNYGYTF.

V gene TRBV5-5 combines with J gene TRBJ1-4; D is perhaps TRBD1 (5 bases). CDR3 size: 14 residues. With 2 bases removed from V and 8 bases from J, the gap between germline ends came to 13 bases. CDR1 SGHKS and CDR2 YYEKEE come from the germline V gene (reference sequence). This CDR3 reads CASSFGTSGEKLFF. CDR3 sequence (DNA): TGTGCCAGCAGCTTCGGGACCTCCGGGGAAAAACTGTTTTTT.

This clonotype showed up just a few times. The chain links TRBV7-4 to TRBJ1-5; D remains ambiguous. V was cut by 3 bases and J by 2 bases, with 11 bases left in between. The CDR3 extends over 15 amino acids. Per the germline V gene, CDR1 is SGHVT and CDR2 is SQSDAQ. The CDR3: CASSFWGRGNQPQHF. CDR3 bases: TGTGCCAGCAGCTTTTGGGGTCGGGGCAATCAGCCCCAGCATTTT. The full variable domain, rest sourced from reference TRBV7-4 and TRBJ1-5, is GAGVSQSPRYKVAKRGRDVALRCDSISGHVTLYWYRQTLGQGSEVLTYSQSDAQRDKSGRPSGRFSAERPERSVSTLKIQRTEQGDSAVYLCASSFWGRGNQPQHFGDGTRLSIL.

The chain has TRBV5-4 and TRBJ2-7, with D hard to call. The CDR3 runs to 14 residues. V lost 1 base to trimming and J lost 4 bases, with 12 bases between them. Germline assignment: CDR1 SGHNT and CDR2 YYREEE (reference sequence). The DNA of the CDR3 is TGTGCCAGCAGCTTGTTCTTGAATGGGTACGAGCAGTACTTC. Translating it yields CASSLFLNGYEQYF.

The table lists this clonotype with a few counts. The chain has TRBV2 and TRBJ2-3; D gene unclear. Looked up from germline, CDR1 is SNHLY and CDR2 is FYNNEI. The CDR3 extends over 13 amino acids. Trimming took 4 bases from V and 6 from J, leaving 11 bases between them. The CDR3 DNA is TGTGCCAGCAGTGTGGTGCTGCCGGATACGCAGTATTTT. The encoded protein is CASSVVLPDTQYF.

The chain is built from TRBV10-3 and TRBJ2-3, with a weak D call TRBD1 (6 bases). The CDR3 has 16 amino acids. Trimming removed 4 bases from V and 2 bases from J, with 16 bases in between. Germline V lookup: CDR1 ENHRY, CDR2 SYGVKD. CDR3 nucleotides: TGTGCCATCAGTGGACAGGAGACTTCCTCCACAGATACGCAGTATTTT. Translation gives CAISGQETSSTDTQYF.

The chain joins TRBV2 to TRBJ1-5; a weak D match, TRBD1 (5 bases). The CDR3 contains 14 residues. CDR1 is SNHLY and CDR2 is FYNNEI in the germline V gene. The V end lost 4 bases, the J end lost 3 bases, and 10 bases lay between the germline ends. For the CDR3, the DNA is TGTGCCAGCAGTGTTCAGGGCCCCAATCAGCCCCAGCATTTT. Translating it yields CASSVQGPNQPQHF.

The CDR3 reads CASSQEGLLTEAFF. CDR3 DNA: TGCGCCAGCAGCCAAGAAGGGCTGTTGACTGAAGCTTTCTTT. The chain employs TRBV4-1 and TRBJ1-1, with D unresolved. The CDR3 runs 14 residues. Germline V gene data show CDR1 as MGHRA and CDR2 as YSYEKL. V lost 0 bases, J lost 5 bases, and 10 bases lay in between.

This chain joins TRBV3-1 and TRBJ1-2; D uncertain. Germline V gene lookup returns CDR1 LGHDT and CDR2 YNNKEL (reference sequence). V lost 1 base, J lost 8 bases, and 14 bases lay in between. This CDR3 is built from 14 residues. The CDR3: CASSQAGSSGGYTF. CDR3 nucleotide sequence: TGTGCCAGCAGCCAAGCCGGGTCATCAGGAGGCTACACCTTC.